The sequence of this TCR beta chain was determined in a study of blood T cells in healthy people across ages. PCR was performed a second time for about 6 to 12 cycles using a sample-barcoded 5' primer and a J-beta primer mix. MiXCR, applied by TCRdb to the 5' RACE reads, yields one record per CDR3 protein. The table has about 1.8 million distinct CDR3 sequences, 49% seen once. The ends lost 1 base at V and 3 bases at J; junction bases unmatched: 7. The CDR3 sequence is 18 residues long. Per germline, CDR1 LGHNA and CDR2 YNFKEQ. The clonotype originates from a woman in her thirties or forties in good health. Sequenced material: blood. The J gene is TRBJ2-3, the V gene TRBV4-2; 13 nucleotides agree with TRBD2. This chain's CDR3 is CASSQASTSGGATDTQYF. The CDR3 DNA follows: TGTGCCAGCAGCCAAGCCTCAACTAGCGGGGGGGCTACAGATACGCAGTATTTT.